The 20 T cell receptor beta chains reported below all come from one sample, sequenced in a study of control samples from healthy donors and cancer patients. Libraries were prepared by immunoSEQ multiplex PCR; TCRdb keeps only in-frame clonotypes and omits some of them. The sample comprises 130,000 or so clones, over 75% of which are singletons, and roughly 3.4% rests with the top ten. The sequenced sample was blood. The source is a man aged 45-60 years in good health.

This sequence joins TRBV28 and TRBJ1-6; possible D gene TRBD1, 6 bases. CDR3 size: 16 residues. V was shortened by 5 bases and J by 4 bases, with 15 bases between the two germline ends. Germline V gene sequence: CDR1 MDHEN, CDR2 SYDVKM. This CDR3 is CASSTSGTPYNSPLHF. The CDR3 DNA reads TGTGCCAGCAGTACCTCCGGGACACCGTATAATTCACCCCTCCACTTT.

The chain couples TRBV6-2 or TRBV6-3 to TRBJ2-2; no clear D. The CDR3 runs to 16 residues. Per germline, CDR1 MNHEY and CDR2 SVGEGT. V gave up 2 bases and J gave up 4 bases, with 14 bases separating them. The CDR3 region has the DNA TGTGCCAGCAGTTACCAAAGACCCCGGATCACCGGGGAGCTGTTTTTT. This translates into CASSYQRPRITGELFF.

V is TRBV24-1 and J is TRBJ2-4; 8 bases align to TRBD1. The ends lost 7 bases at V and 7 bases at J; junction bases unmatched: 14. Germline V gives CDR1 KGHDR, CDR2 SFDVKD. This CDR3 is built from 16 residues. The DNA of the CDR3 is TGTGCCACCAGCTCAGGGGGCCAGGGTGCGCATAACATTCAGTACTTC. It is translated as CATSSGGQGAHNIQYF.

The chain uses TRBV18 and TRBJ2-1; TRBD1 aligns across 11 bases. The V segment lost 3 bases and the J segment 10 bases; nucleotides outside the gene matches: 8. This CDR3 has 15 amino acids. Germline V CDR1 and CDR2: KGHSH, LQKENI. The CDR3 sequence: CASSPRTGGAEEQFF. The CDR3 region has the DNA TGTGCCAGCTCACCTAGGACAGGGGGCGCGGAGGAGCAGTTCTTC.

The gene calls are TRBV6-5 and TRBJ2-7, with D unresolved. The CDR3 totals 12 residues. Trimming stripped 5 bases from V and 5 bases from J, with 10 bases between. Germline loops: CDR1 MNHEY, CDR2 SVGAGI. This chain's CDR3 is CASSLTADEQYF. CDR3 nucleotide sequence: TGTGCCAGCAGTCTTACAGCAGACGAGCAGTACTTC.

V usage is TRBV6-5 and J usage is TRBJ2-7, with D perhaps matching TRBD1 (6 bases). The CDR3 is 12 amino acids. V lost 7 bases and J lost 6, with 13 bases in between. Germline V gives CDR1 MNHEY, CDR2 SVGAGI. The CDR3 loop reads CASMYRAVEQYF. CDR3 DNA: TGTGCCAGCATGTACAGGGCGGTCGAGCAGTACTTC.

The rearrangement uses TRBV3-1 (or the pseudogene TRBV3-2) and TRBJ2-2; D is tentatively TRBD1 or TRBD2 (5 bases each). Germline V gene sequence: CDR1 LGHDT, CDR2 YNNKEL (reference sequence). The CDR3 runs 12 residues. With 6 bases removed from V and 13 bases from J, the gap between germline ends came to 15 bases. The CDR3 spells CASRARGARLFF. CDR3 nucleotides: TGTGCCAGCAGAGCCCGGGGCGCGCGGCTGTTTTTT.

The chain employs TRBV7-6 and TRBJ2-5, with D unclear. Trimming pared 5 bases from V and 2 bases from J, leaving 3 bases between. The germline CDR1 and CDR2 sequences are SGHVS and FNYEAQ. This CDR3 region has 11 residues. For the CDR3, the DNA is TGTGCCAGCAGCGGACAAGAGACCCAGTACTTC. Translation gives CASSGQETQYF.

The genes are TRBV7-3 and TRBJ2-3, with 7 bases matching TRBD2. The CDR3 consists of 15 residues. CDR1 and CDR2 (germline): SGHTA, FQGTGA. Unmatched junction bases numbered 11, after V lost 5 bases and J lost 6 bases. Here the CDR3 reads CASSLSGVEFDTQYF. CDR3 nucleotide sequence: TGTGCCAGCAGCCTGAGCGGGGTCGAATTTGATACGCAGTATTTT.

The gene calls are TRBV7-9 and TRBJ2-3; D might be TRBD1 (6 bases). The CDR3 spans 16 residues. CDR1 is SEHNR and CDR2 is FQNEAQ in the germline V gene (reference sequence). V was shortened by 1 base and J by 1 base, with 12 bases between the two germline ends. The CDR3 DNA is TGTGCCAGCAGCTTAGTCAGGGGAAGGGGCACAGATACGCAGTATTTT. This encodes CASSLVRGRGTDTQYF.

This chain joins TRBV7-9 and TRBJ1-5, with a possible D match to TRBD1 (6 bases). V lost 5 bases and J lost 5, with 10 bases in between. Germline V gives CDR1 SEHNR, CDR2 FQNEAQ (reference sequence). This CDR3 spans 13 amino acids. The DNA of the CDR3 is TGTGCCAGCAGCAATTACAGGGATCAGCCCCAGCATTTT. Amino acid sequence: CASSNYRDQPQHF. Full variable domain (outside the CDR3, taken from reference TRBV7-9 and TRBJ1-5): DTGVSQNPRHKITKRGQNVTFRCDPISEHNRLYWYRQTLGQGPEFLTYFQNEAQLEKSRLLSDRFSAERPKGSFSTLEIQRTEQGDSAMYLCASSNYRDQPQHFGDGTRLSIL.

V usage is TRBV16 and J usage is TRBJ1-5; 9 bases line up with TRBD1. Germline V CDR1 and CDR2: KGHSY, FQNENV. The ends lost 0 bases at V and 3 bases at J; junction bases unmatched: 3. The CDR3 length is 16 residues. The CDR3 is CASSQSGQGHNQPQHF. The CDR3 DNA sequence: TGTGCCAGCAGCCAATCCGGACAGGGGCACAATCAGCCCCAGCATTTT. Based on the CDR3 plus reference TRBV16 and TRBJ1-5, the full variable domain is GEEVAQTPKHLVRGEGQKAKLYCAPIKGHSYVFWYQQVLKNEFKFLISFQNENVFDETGMPKERFSAKCLPNSPCSLEIQATKLEDSAVYFCASSQSGQGHNQPQHFGDGTRLSIL.

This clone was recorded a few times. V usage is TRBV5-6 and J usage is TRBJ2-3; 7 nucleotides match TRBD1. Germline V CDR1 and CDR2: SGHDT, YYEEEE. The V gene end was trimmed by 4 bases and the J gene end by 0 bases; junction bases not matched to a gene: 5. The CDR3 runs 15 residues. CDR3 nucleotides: TGTGCCAGCAGCCCGGACAGGACCAGCACAGATACGCAGTATTTT. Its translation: CASSPDRTSTDTQYF.

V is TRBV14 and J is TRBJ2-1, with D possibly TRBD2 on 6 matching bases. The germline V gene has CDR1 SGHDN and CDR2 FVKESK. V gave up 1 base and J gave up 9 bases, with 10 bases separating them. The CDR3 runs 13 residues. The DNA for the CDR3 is TGTGCCAGCAGCCAAGGACTAGATACTGAGCAGTTCTTC. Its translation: CASSQGLDTEQFF.

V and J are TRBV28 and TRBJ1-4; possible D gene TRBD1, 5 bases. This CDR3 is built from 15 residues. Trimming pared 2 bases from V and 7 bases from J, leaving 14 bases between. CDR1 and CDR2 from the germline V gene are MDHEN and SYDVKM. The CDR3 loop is CASSLPSGGVEKLFF. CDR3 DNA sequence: TGTGCCAGCAGTTTACCCTCCGGGGGGGTTGAAAAACTGTTTTTT.

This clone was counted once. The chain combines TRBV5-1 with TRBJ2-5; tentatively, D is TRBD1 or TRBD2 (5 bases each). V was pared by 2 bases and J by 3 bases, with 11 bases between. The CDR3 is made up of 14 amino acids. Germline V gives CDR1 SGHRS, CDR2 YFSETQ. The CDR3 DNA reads TGCGCCAGCAGCTTTAGGGGACCTAAAGAGACCCAGTACTTC. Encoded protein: CASSFRGPKETQYF.

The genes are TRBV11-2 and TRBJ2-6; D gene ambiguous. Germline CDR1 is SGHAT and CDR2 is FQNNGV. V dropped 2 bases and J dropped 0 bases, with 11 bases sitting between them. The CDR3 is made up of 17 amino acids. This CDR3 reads CASSLIGGLSGANVLTF. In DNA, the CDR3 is TGTGCCAGCAGCTTAATTGGCGGCCTCTCTGGGGCCAACGTCCTGACTTTC.

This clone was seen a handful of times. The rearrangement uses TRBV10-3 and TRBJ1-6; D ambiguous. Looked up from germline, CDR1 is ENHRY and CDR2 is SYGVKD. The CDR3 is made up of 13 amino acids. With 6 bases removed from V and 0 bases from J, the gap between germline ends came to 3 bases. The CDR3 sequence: CAIRGSYNSPLHF. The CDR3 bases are TGTGCCATCAGGGGCTCCTATAATTCACCCCTCCACTTT.

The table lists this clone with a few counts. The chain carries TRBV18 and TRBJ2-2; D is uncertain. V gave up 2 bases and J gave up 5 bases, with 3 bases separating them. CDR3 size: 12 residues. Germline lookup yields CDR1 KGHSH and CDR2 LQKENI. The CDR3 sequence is CASSPVTGELFF. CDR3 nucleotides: TGTGCCAGCTCACCAGTGACCGGGGAGCTGTTTTTT.

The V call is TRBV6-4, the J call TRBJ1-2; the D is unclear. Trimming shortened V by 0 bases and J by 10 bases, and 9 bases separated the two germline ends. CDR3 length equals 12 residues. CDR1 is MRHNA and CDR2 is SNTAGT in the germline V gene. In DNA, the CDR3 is TGTGCCAGCAGTGACTCCTTGGGTGACTACACCTTC. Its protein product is CASSDSLGDYTF.